The rows below give T cell receptor beta chains drawn from one sample of a study of blood T cell repertoires in COVID-19. Here immunoSEQ multiplex PCR was the method, and the copy in TCRdb shows in-frame clones only, minus some. The table has some 49,000 clones, under 95% seen once. The specimen was peripheral blood. The receptors were sampled from a man in his 70s with active COVID-19. The CDR3 runs from the conserved cysteine through the conserved F or W. The order of the fields is CDR3 DNA, CDR3 protein, J gene, clone size, D gene, V gene. The D gene is left open where the match is weak. Clone sizes are given selectively: once, few, many, or a class where the clone is expanded.

TGTGCCAGCAGTTACCACCCCGGGGGTAGCGGGGGGAAGACCCAGTACTTC | CASSYHPGGSGGKTQYF | TRBJ2-5 | - | TRBD2 | TRBV6-2/TRBV6-3
TGTGCCAGCAGGGAGACTAGCGGGAACAATGAGCAGTTCTTC | CASRETSGNNEQFF | TRBJ2-1 | - | TRBD2 | TRBV2
TGTGCCAGTGCTGCTAGGGGTAACGAGCAGTACTTC | CASAARGNEQYF | TRBJ2-7 | - | - | TRBV19
TGTGCCAGCAGTTCCCATAAGACTAGCGTAAAGACCCAGTACTTC | CASSSHKTSVKTQYF | TRBJ2-5 | once | TRBD2 | TRBV28
TGTGCCAGCAGGCGGGACCCCGTGGGGGGGACCCAGTACTTC | CASRRDPVGGTQYF | TRBJ2-5 | - | - | TRBV27
TGTGCCAGCAGCAAAGGGACAGTGAACACTGAAGCTTTCTTT | CASSKGTVNTEAFF | TRBJ1-1 | once | TRBD1 | TRBV7-9
TGTGCCAGCGGGGACAGGGGTGTTTATGGCTACACCTTC | CASGDRGVYGYTF | TRBJ1-2 | - | TRBD1 | TRBV6-5
TGCAGCGTTGTACAGGGCCATGGGGGGCAGTACTTC | CSVVQGHGGQYF | TRBJ2-7 | once | - | TRBV29-1
TGTGCCAGCAGCTTTGCAGGCGAGCAGTACTTC | CASSFAGEQYF | TRBJ2-7 | - | - | TRBV7-9
TGTGCCAGCAGCCAAGGGACACAGAACACCGGGGAGCTGTTTTTT | CASSQGTQNTGELFF | TRBJ2-2 | - | - | TRBV4-2
TGTGCCACCAGCAGAGATAGGGGCACCGGGGAGCTGTTTTTT | CATSRDRGTGELFF | TRBJ2-2 | - | - | TRBV15
TGCGCCAGCAGCCAAGAAAGGTCCGGGGGTGGGTATAATTCACCCCTCCACTTT | CASSQERSGGGYNSPLHF | TRBJ1-6 | - | - | TRBV4-1
TGTGCCACCTCCGGGACAGGGGCTTTAACGGGCTATGGCTACACCTTC | CATSGTGALTGYGYTF | TRBJ1-2 | - | TRBD1 | TRBV15
TGTGCCAGCAGCTTAGCCCGTCCCAGGGGGCACGACGAGCAGTACTTC | CASSLARPRGHDEQYF | TRBJ2-7 | - | TRBD1 | TRBV7-2
TGTGCCAGCAGTATCTCCGGGCAAGAGACCCAGTACTTC | CASSISGQETQYF | TRBJ2-5 | - | - | TRBV7-9
TGTGCCAGCACTCAGGGTGGAAACACCATATATTTT | CASTQGGNTIYF | TRBJ1-3 | - | - | TRBV28
TGTGCCAGCACTAGGGACAGATCCTTCGTCGAGCAGTACTTC | CASTRDRSFVEQYF | TRBJ2-7 | - | TRBD1 | TRBV2
TGTGCCAGCAGCTTAGTCCCGGGTGGGACCGGGGAGCTGTTTTTT | CASSLVPGGTGELFF | TRBJ2-2 | - | - | TRBV7-3
TGTGCCAGCACCCAGGGCCTCCATTCACCCCTCCACTTT | CASTQGLHSPLHF | TRBJ1-6 | - | - | TRBV28
TGTGCCAGCAGCCCGGCGGTTAACTACGAGCAGTACTTC | CASSPAVNYEQYF | TRBJ2-7 | - | - | TRBV28
TGTGCCTGGAGTAAACAACCAAACACTGAAGCTTTCTTT | CAWSKQPNTEAFF | TRBJ1-1 | once | - | TRBV30
TGTGCCAGCAGCTTTGAGGTGGGAGAGACCCAGTACTTC | CASSFEVGETQYF | TRBJ2-5 | - | - | TRBV11-2
TGTGCCACCAGCAGAACTAGCGCTCCGACCCTGGGGGCCAAAAACATTCAGTACTTC | CATSRTSAPTLGAKNIQYF | TRBJ2-4 | - | TRBD2 | TRBV15
TGTGCCACTAAAGGGGTTAGCGGGGGGTCCTACGAGCAGTACTTC | CATKGVSGGSYEQYF | TRBJ2-7 | once | TRBD2 | TRBV2
TGTGCCAGCGAGAAATTAGGGAGGGCTTTCTTT | CASEKLGRAFF | TRBJ1-1 | - | - | TRBV6-5
TGTGCCAGCAGTGAAGGGGAGGAATGGGGCCACCAAGAGACCCAGTACTTC | CASSEGEEWGHQETQYF | TRBJ2-5 | - | - | TRBV6-1
TGTGCCAGCAGCTCTGGGCGGAGCCCCGGGGGGTACGAGCAGTACTTC | CASSSGRSPGGYEQYF | TRBJ2-7 | - | TRBD2 | TRBV7-2
TGTGCCTGGAGTGTTTGGGCTCGTGGCTACACCTTC | CAWSVWARGYTF | TRBJ1-2 | - | - | TRBV30
TGTGCCAGCAGCCGGCGGCGGGCGGGAGACTGGTCCGAGCAGTACTTC | CASSRRRAGDWSEQYF | TRBJ2-7 | - | TRBD2 | TRBV11-2
TGTGCCAGCAGGGAACAGGGGGCACGGCAGCCCCAGCATTTT | CASREQGARQPQHF | TRBJ1-5 | - | TRBD1 | TRBV28
TGTGCCAGCTCACCATCTGTCCGACTGGAGACCCAGTACTTC | CASSPSVRLETQYF | TRBJ2-5 | - | - | TRBV18
TGTGCCAGCAGCTTAGCCTGGACAGGGGGCACTGAAGCTTTCTTT | CASSLAWTGGTEAFF | TRBJ1-1 | - | TRBD1 | TRBV7-2
TGTGCAAGCGAAGGGGCCGGAGATACGCAGTATTTT | CASEGAGDTQYF | TRBJ2-3 | - | - | TRBV12-3/TRBV12-4
TGTGCCAGCAGATCCGACAGATCCTACGAGCAGTACTTC | CASRSDRSYEQYF | TRBJ2-7 | - | - | TRBV6-5
TGTGCCAGCAGCTTGGGGCCCCGGACTCAGGGGAAGACTGAAGCTTTCTTT | CASSLGPRTQGKTEAFF | TRBJ1-1 | - | - | TRBV5-5
TGTGCCAGCAGCGATGGACTAGTAGGCTCCTACGAGCAGTACTTC | CASSDGLVGSYEQYF | TRBJ2-7 | - | TRBD2 | TRBV3-1/TRBV3-2
TGTGCCAGCAGCTCTGGGACTCCTCCCTACGAGCAGTACTTC | CASSSGTPPYEQYF | TRBJ2-7 | - | - | TRBV7-6
TGTGCCAGCAGTAACAGCAGGGCACCCAATGAGCAGTTCTTC | CASSNSRAPNEQFF | TRBJ2-1 | - | - | TRBV28
TGCGCCAGCAGCCAGATGCAAGGGGTGGCGGGAGAGATTGATGAGCAGTTCTTC | CASSQMQGVAGEIDEQFF | TRBJ2-1 | - | TRBD2 | TRBV4-3
TGTGCCAGCGGGCCTCGGACAGGGGACGGGGAGCTGTTTTTT | CASGPRTGDGELFF | TRBJ2-2 | - | TRBD1 | TRBV7-6
TGTGCCAGCAGTTCGACAGGGTTGTACGAGCAGTACTTC | CASSSTGLYEQYF | TRBJ2-7 | - | TRBD1 | TRBV6-5
TGTGCCAGCAAAACTAGGTTAAACACCGGGGAGCTGTTTTTT | CASKTRLNTGELFF | TRBJ2-2 | - | - | TRBV28
TGTGCCAGCAGCGTAGCACTAGCGGGGGGCACAGATACGCAGTATTTT | CASSVALAGGTDTQYF | TRBJ2-3 | - | TRBD2 | TRBV9
TGCGCCAGCAGCCCCCAGGGGGCGGTATACAATGAGCAGTTCTTC | CASSPQGAVYNEQFF | TRBJ2-1 | once | TRBD1 | TRBV5-1
TGCGCCAGCAGCCCGGACAGGGCCTCTGGGGCCAACGTCCTGACTTTC | CASSPDRASGANVLTF | TRBJ2-6 | once | TRBD1 | TRBV5-1
TGTGCCAGCAGCCAGGACAGGGGGCTCTACGAGCAGTACTTC | CASSQDRGLYEQYF | TRBJ2-7 | - | TRBD1 | TRBV4-2
TGTGCCAGCAGTTACTCGGGCGGGTTTGAAGCTTTCTTT | CASSYSGGFEAFF | TRBJ1-1 | - | - | TRBV6-2/TRBV6-3
TGTGCCACTCGACAGGGGATGGCCTACGAGCAGTACTTC | CATRQGMAYEQYF | TRBJ2-7 | - | TRBD1 | TRBV19
TGTGCCACCAGTGATCCTCGGGGGACGTCGGGCGAGCAGTACTTC | CATSDPRGTSGEQYF | TRBJ2-7 | - | - | TRBV24-1